The following is a T cell receptor beta chain sequence with its context. The entry originates in a study of blood T cell repertoires in COVID-19. Overall study: Sites in the United States, Italy and Spain provided acute and convalescent COVID-19 samples. Sources were T cells, B-cell-depleted T cells, or PBMCs; the material itself was cDNA or gDNA.

In the source study's methods: Estimates of nucleated cell counts were drawn from the amplification of reference gene primers. The protocol was immunoSEQ multiplex PCR, while the TCRdb copy is restricted to in-frame clones and leaves out a portion. V and J calls and clone size are given by that table; D and trimming were obtained from the DNA. Here the sample spans approximately 44,000 clones, roughly 80% being singletons. The germline CDR1 and CDR2 sequences are SGHDN and FVKESK. This CDR3 has 16 amino acids. Trimming cost V 3 bases and J 5 bases; bases outside gene matches: 11. The chain carries TRBV14 and TRBJ1-1, with 8 bases aligning to TRBD1. The sequenced material came from peripheral blood. The sequence was collected from an elderly woman with acute or convalescent COVID-19. The CDR3 coding sequence is TGTGCCAGCAGCCATGGACAGGGCACGACGGAAACTGAAGCTTTCTTT. Translated: CASSHGQGTTETEAFF.